Sequencing of this TCR beta chain was carried out in a study of T cells in Graves' hyperthyroidism and ophthalmopathy. With regard to this clonotype: What it binds is not known.

Study-wide points: Ophthalmopathy was separated from stable hyperthyroidism by a 13 V-J model.

CDR1 and CDR2 from the germline V gene are MDHEN and SYDVKM. V was clipped by 5 bases and J by 2 bases, with 8 bases between them. The CDR3 length is 13 residues. Amplification of TCR beta CDR3 regions used RNA as the template. HTBI primers were used for first-round RT-PCR of the TCR CDR3. TCRdb redid the calling of the multiplex PCR reads with MiXCR, one entry per CDR3 protein. The sample includes 500,000 or so distinct CDR3 sequences, approximately 16% of them seen just once. This TCR was sampled from a woman in her twenties or thirties with Graves' ophthalmopathy. The V call is TRBV28, the J call TRBJ2-3; D gene ambiguous. The sample taken for sequencing was blood. The DNA of the CDR3 is TGTGCCAGCAGTGGGTCAGCCACAGATACGCAGTATTTT. This encodes CASSGSATDTQYF. The complete variable domain, with remaining parts taken from reference TRBV28 and TRBJ2-3, reads DVKVTQSSRYLVKRTGEKVFLECVQDMDHENMFWYRQDPGLGLRLIYFSYDVKMKEKGDIPEGYSVSREKKERFSLILESASTNQTSMYLCASSGSATDTQYFGPGTRLTVL.